Many counts were recorded for the clone carrying this T cell receptor beta chain. The germline V and J ends were trimmed by 5 bases and 9 bases, with 12 bases remaining between them. The CDR3 loop spans 12 amino acids. The germline V gene encodes CDR1 SGHRS and CDR2 YFSETQ. After constant-region reverse-primer amplification, full-length variable regions underwent semi-nested PCR with Nested Universal Primer A. In TCRdb, the 5' RACE reads were re-called with MiXCR into one record per CDR3 protein. The sample lists 45,000 to 70,000 distinct CDR3 sequences, around a quarter occurring once. The sequencing input was tumor-infiltrating memory CD4+ T cells sorted from the breast tumor. The subset was: memory CD4+ T cells, CD4+CD45RO+CD25-. The chain uses TRBV5-1 and TRBJ2-1; maybe TRBD2 (6 bases). This TCR was recovered from a female donor with breast cancer. The CDR3 sequence: CASRREAGEQFF. In nucleotides, the CDR3 is TGCGCCAGCAGGCGGGAAGCTGGTGAGCAGTTCTTC.